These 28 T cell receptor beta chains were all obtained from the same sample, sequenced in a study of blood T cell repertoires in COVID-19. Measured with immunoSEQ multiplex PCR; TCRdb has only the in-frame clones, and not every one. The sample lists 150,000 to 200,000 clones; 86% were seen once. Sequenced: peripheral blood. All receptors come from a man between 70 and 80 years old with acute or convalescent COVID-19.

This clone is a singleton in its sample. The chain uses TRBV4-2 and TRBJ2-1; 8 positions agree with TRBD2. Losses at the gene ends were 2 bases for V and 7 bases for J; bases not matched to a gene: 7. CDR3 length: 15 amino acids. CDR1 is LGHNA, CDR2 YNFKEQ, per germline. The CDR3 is CASSQPREGINEQFF. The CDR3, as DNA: TGTGCCAGCAGCCAACCTCGGGAGGGCATAAATGAGCAGTTCTTC.

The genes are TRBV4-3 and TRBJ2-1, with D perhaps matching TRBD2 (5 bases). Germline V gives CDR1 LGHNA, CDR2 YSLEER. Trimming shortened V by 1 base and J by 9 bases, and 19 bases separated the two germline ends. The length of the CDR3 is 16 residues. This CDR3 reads CASSQATGNPFVEQFF. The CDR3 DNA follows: TGCGCCAGCAGCCAAGCGACCGGGAACCCATTTGTTGAGCAGTTCTTC.

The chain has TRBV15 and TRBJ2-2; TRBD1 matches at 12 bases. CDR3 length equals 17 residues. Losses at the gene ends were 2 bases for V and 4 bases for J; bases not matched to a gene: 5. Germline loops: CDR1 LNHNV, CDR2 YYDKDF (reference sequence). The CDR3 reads CATSRSGTGGVTGELFF. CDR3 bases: TGTGCCACCAGCAGATCCGGGACAGGGGGCGTCACCGGGGAGCTGTTTTTT.

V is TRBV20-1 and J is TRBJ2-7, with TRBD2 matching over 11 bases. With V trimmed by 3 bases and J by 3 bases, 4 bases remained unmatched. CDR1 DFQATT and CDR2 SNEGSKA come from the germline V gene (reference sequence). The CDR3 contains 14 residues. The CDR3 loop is CSASSGRVLYEQYF. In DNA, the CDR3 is TGCAGTGCTAGTAGCGGGAGGGTCCTCTACGAGCAGTACTTC.

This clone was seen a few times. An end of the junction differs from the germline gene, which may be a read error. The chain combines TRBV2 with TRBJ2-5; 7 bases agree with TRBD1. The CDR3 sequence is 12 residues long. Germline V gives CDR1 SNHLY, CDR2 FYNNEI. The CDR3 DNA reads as TGTGCCAGCAGTGCTACAGGGGTCCCCCCTGACTTC. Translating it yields CASSATGVPPDF.

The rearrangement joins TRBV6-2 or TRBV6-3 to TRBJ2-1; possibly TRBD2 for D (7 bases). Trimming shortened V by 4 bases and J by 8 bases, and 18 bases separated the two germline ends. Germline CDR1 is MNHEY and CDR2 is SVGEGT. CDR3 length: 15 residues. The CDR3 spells CASSSPRGGGDEQFF. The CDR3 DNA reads TGTGCCAGCAGTTCACCAAGGGGGGGCGGCGATGAGCAGTTCTTC.

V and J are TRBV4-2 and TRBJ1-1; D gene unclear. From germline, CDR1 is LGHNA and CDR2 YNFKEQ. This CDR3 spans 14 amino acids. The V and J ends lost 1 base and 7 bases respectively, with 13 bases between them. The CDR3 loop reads CASSQVGQALEAFF. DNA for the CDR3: TGTGCCAGCAGCCAAGTCGGTCAAGCCCTTGAAGCTTTCTTT.

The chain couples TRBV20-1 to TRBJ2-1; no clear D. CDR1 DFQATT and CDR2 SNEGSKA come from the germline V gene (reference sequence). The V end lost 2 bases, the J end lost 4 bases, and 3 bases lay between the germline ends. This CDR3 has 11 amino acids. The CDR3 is CSARRYNEQFF. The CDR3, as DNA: TGCAGTGCTAGACGGTACAATGAGCAGTTCTTC.

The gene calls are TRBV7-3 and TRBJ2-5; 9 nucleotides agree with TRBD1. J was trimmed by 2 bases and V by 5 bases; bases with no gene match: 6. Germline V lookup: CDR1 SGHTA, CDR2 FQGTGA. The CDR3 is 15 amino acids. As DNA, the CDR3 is TGTGCCAGCAGCGAAACAGGGGGCCTACAAGAGACCCAGTACTTC. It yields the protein CASSETGGLQETQYF.

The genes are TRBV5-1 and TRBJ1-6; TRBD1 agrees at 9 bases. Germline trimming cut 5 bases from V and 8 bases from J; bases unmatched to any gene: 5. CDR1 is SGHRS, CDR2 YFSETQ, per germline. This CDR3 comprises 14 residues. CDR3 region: CASRSTGGDSPLHF. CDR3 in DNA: TGCGCCAGCAGGTCAACAGGGGGCGATTCACCCCTCCACTTT.

The CDR3 DNA follows: TGTGCCACCGGGACAGCGGAGACCCAGTACTTC. It encodes CATGTAETQYF. This chain uses TRBV10-3 with TRBJ2-5, with 7 bases identical to TRBD1. The CDR3 consists of 11 residues. Germline CDR1 ENHRY, CDR2 SYGVKD. Trimming cost V 10 bases and J 5 bases; bases outside gene matches: 4.

This CDR3 reads CASSLGSGGFDDIQYF. DNA for the CDR3: TGTGCCAGCAGCTTGGGATCCGGAGGGTTTGACGACATTCAGTACTTC. This sequence joins TRBV5-8 and TRBJ2-4, with D perhaps TRBD2 (6 bases). Germline V CDR1 and CDR2: SGHTS, YDEGEE. The CDR3 is 16 residues long. The V gene lost 0 bases and the J gene lost 8 bases, with 18 bases spanning the gap.

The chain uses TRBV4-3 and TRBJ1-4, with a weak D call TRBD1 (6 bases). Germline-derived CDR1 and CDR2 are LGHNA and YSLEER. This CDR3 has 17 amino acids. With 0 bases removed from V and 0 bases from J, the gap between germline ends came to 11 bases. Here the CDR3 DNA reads TGCGCCAGCAGCCAAGATCTAGGGGGTGCAACTAATGAAAAACTGTTTTTT. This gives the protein CASSQDLGGATNEKLFF.

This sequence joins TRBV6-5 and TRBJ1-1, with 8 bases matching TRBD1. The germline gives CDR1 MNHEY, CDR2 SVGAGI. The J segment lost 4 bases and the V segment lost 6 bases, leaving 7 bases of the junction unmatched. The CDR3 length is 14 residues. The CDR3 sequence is CASSIRGRGTEAFF. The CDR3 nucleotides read TGTGCCAGCAGCATCAGGGGGCGCGGCACTGAAGCTTTCTTT.

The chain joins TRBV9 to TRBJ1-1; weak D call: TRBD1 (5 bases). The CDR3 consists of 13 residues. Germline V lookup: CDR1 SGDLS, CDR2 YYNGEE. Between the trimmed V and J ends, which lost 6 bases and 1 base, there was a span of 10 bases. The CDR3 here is CASKRQSNTEAFF. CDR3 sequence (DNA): TGTGCCAGCAAAAGACAGTCGAACACTGAAGCTTTCTTT.

This CDR3 reads CASTTQGAREKLFF. The CDR3 region has the DNA TGTGCCAGCACAACCCAGGGGGCGCGGGAAAAACTGTTTTTT. The chain carries TRBV21-1 and TRBJ1-4; TRBD1, the table's D call, lacks a check against the DNA. TRBV21-1 represents a pseudogene. The CDR3 length is 14 residues.

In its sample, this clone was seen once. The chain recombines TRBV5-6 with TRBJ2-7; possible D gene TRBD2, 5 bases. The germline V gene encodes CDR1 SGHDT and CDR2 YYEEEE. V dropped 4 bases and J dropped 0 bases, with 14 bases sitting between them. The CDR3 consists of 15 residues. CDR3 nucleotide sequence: TGTGCCAGCAGCCCCCTCGGGATCAACTCCTACGAGCAGTACTTC. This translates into CASSPLGINSYEQYF.

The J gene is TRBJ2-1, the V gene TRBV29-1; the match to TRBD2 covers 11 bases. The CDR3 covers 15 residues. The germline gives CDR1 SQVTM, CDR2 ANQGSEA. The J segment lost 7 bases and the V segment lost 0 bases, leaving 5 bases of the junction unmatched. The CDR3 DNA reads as TGCAGCGTTGAAGATCGGGCTAGCGGGAGGAATGAGCAGTTCTTC. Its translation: CSVEDRASGRNEQFF.

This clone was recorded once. In DNA, the CDR3 is TGTGCCAGCAGCCTGATCCCAGGGTACAACGGGGAGCTGTTTTTT. This sequence encodes CASSLIPGYNGELFF. V usage is TRBV3-1 (or the pseudogene TRBV3-2) and J usage is TRBJ2-2; weak D call: TRBD1 (5 bases). Trimming left V 4 bases short and J 7 bases short, with 16 bases between. CDR1 is LGHDT, CDR2 YNNKEL, per germline (reference sequence). The CDR3 spans 15 residues.

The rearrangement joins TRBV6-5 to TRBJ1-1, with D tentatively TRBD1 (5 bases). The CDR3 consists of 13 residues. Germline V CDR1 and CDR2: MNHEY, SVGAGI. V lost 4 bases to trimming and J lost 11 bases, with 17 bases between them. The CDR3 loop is CASSSPGLGEAFF. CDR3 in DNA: TGTGCCAGCAGTTCTCCGGGACTGGGGGAGGCTTTCTTT.

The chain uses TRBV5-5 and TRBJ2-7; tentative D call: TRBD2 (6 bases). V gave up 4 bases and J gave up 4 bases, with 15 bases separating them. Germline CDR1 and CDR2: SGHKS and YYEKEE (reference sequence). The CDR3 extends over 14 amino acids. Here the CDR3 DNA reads TGTGCCAGCAGCCCACGGGGGTCCCAATACGAGCAGTACTTC. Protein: CASSPRGSQYEQYF.

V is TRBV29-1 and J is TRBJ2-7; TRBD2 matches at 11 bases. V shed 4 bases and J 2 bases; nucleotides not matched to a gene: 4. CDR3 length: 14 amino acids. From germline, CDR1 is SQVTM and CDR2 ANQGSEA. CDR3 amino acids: CSVAPGLAAYEQYF. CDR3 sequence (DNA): TGCAGCGTTGCACCGGGACTAGCGGCCTACGAGCAGTACTTC.

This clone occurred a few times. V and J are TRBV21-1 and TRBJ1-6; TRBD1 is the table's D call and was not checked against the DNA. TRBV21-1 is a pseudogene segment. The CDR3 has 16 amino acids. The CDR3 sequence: CASTEIPQHPNSPLHF. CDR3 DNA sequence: TGTGCCAGCACCGAAATCCCACAGCACCCTAATTCACCCCTCCACTTT.

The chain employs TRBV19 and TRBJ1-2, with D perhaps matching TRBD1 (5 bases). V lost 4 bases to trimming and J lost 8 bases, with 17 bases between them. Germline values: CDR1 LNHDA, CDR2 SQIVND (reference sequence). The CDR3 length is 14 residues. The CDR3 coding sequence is TGTGCCAGTAGTAGATCCAGGGAAATCTGGGGCTACACCTTC. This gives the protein CASSRSREIWGYTF.

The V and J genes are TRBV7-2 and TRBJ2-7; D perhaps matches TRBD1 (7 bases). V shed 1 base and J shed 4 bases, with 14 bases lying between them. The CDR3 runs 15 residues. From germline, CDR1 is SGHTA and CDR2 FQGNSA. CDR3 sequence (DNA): TGTGCCAGCAGCTTAGTAGGAGGGGGCGCGTACGAGCAGTACTTC. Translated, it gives CASSLVGGGAYEQYF.

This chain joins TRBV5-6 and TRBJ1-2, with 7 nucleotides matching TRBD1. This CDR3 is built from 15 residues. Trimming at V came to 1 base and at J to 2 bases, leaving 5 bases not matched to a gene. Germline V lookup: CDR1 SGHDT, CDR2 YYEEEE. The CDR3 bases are TGTGCCAGCAGCTTGAGGGCAGGGGGAAACTATGGCTACACCTTC. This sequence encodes CASSLRAGGNYGYTF.

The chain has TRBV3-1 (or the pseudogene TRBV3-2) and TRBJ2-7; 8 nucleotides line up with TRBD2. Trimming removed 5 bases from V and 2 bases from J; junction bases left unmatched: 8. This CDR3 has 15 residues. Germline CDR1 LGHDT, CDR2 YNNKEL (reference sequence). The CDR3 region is CASSYRGSGAYEQYF. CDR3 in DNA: TGTGCCAGCAGCTACCGTGGTAGCGGGGCCTACGAGCAGTACTTC.

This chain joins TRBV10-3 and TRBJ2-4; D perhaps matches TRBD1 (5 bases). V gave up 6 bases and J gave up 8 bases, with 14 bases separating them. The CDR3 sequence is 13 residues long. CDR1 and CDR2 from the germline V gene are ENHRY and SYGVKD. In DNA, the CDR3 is TGTGCCATCAGCTCAGGGTTATGGGACATTCAGTACTTC. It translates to CAISSGLWDIQYF.